Presented here are 10 T cell receptor beta chains from one specimen sequenced in a study of control samples from healthy donors and cancer patients. The method was immunoSEQ multiplex PCR; TCRdb's version includes in-frame clones alone and lacks a portion of them. The top ten clones hold less than 6% of a sample with about 85,000 clones, approximately 89% of them seen once. Sequencing was carried out using blood. The receptors stem from a man over 45 in good health.

V gene TRBV3-1 (or the pseudogene TRBV3-2) combines with J gene TRBJ1-1; D may be TRBD1 (6 bases). This CDR3 has 16 residues. CDR1 is LGHDT, CDR2 YNNKEL, per germline (reference sequence). The V end was cut by 3 bases, the J end by 4 bases, with 18 bases between. The CDR3 DNA sequence: TGTGCCAGCAGCCATCCCCGAGGACAGCCAGTCACTGAAGCTTTCTTT. Its protein is CASSHPRGQPVTEAFF.

The rearrangement joins TRBV28 to TRBJ2-4; D assignment may be TRBD1 or TRBD2 (6 bases each). In germline, CDR1 is MDHEN, CDR2 SYDVKM. The CDR3 has 16 amino acids. The germline V and J ends were trimmed by 5 bases and 0 bases, with 14 bases remaining between them. The DNA for the CDR3 is TGTGCCAGCAGTAGGGGGGAGCGCCAAGCCAAAAACATTCAGTACTTC. Protein product: CASSRGERQAKNIQYF.

The gene calls are TRBV5-1 and TRBJ2-1; TRBD2 might be the D (6 bases). In germline, CDR1 is SGHRS, CDR2 YFSETQ. Trimming removed 4 bases at V and 7 bases at J, with 18 bases between. The CDR3 covers 15 residues. CDR3 residues: CASSPAAEGRNEQFF. The CDR3 DNA follows: TGCGCCAGCAGCCCGGCCGCGGAGGGGAGGAATGAGCAGTTCTTC.

The chain is built from TRBV3-1 (or the pseudogene TRBV3-2) and TRBJ2-3; a possible D gene is TRBD2 (6 bases). This CDR3 has 16 residues. Germline lookup yields CDR1 LGHDT and CDR2 YNNKEL (reference sequence). Trimming shortened V by 0 bases and J by 0 bases, and 10 bases separated the two germline ends. The DNA for the CDR3 is TGTGCCAGCAGCCAAGACTGGGAGGTTAGCACAGATACGCAGTATTTT. It encodes CASSQDWEVSTDTQYF.

The chain combines TRBV10-3 with TRBJ1-5; D gene ambiguous. The V gene's germline CDR1 is ENHRY and CDR2 SYGVKD. The ends were cut back, 6 bases at V and 0 bases at J, with 12 bases in the middle. There are 15 residues in the CDR3. CDR3 DNA sequence: TGTGCCATCAGCCTAGACGGTCATAGCAATCAGCCCCAGCATTTT. This encodes CAISLDGHSNQPQHF.

This chain connects TRBV7-3 to TRBJ2-1; 11 nucleotides align to TRBD2. With V trimmed by 5 bases and J by 0 bases, 6 bases remained unmatched. The CDR3 is made up of 17 amino acids. Germline CDR1 is SGHTA and CDR2 is FQGTGA. As DNA, the CDR3 is TGTGCCAGCAGCGACACTAGCGGGGGCTACTCCTACAATGAGCAGTTCTTC. Its translation: CASSDTSGGYSYNEQFF.

The chain links TRBV10-3 to TRBJ2-2; D is undetermined. V was pared by 2 bases and J by 7 bases, with 11 bases between. This CDR3 comprises 14 residues. In germline, CDR1 is ENHRY, CDR2 SYGVKD. The CDR3 bases are TGTGCCATCAGTGAGGGACGGACCGGCGGGGAGCTGTTTTTT. It codes for CAISEGRTGGELFF.

The chain joins TRBV23-1 to TRBJ1-5; no firm D call. TRBV23-1 is annotated as an ORF whose role is uncertain. V was cut by 4 bases and J by 4 bases, with 14 bases left in between. The CDR3 has 15 residues. CDR3 loop: CASSPGLSGNQPQHF. CDR3 nucleotide sequence: TGCGCCAGCAGTCCTGGCTTGTCGGGAAATCAGCCCCAGCATTTT.

The chain is built from TRBV9 and TRBJ2-2, with a tentative D call TRBD1 (6 bases). V gave up 3 bases and J gave up 4 bases, with 13 bases separating them. CDR3 length: 15 residues. Looked up from germline, CDR1 is SGDLS and CDR2 is YYNGEE. The CDR3 DNA reads as TGTGCCAGCAGCGCGGGCGGACAGTTCACCGGGGAGCTGTTTTTT. Protein product: CASSAGGQFTGELFF.

The J gene is TRBJ1-2, the V gene TRBV5-4; the D is unclear. Germline CDR1 SGHNT, CDR2 YYREEE (reference sequence). Trimming removed 0 bases at V and 5 bases at J, with 8 bases between. The CDR3 extends over 13 amino acids. CDR3 region: CASSLGQLYGYTF. CDR3 in DNA: TGTGCCAGCAGCTTGGGGCAGCTATATGGCTACACCTTC.